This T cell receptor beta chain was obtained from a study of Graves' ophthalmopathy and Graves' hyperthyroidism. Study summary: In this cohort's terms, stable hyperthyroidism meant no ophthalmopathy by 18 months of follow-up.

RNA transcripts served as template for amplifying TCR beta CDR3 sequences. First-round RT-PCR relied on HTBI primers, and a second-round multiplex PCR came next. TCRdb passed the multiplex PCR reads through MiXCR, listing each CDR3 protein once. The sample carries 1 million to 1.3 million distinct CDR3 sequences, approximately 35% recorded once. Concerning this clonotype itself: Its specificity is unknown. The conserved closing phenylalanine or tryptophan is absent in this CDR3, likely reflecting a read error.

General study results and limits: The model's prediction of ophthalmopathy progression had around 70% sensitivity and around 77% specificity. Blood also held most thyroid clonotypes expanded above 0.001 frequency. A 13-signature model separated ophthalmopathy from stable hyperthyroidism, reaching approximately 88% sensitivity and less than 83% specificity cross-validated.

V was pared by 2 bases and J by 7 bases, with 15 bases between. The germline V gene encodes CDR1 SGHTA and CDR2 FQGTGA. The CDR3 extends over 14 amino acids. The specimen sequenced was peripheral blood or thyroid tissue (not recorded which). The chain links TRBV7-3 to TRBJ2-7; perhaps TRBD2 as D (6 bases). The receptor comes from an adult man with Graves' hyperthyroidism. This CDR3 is CASSLEVWGEEQYI. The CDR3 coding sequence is TGTGCCAGCAGCTTAGAGGTTTGGGGGGAAGAGCAGTACATC.